This T cell receptor (beta chain) was retrieved from a study of Graves' ophthalmopathy and Graves' hyperthyroidism. General observations from the study: In blood appeared most of the expanded thyroid clonotypes whose frequency exceeded 0.001.

Note on this clonotype: Its antigen remains unknown.

Each donor who had ophthalmopathy showed moderate-to-severe activity, a CAS of ≥3, a NOSPECS of ≥4, and a duration under 3 months. No donor had other autoimmune disease, uncontrolled infection, pregnancy or lactation. Amplification targeted the TCR beta CDR3 regions, with RNA transcripts as the source material. In the first round, RT-PCR was carried out with HTBI primers, and a multiplex PCR formed the second round. Each CDR3 protein gets one entry after TCRdb re-called the multiplex PCR reads with MiXCR. The table includes about 210,000 distinct CDR3 sequences, under 30% detected once. Germline values: CDR1 MDHEN, CDR2 SYDVKM. The CDR3 loop spans 16 amino acids. Trimming took off 6 bases at V and 3 bases at J, with 20 bases between the two ends.

The sequence was collected from a middle-aged man with Graves' ophthalmopathy. Sequenced sample: peripheral blood. The rearrangement joins TRBV28 to TRBJ1-2; no definite D call. This CDR3 reads CASSLRGSALYYGYTF. CDR3 coding DNA: TGTGCCAGCAGCTTGAGAGGAAGTGCCCTATACTATGGCTACACCTTC.